These 19 T cell receptor beta chains were sequenced from one sample in a study of CD8+CD57+ T cells in acquired aplastic anemia. CD8+CD57+ cell expansion, shown by flow cytometry, had occurred in the patients selected for sequencing. The template for TCR beta VDJ and CDR3 sequence profiling was genomic DNA. TCRdb used MiXCR to reprocess the reads, holding one entry per CDR3 protein. This table holds some 150,000 distinct CDR3 sequences, 70% to 75% found once. The sequenced sample consisted of sorted CD4+, CD8+, or CD8+CD57+ T cells (not recorded which) from PBMCs. The origin of the receptors is a human donor with aplastic anemia.

This clonotype has only a few counts. This chain joins TRBV20-1 and TRBJ1-2; possibly TRBD1 for D (5 bases). V dropped 6 bases and J dropped 4 bases, with 12 bases sitting between them. Germline V gene sequence: CDR1 DFQATT, CDR2 SNEGSKA (reference sequence). This CDR3 is built from 12 residues. The CDR3: CSAPRESYGYTF. The CDR3 region has the DNA TGCAGTGCCCCCAGGGAGTCCTATGGCTACACCTTC.

This chain connects TRBV5-1 to TRBJ1-6; no firm D call. V shed 0 bases and J shed 4 bases, with 2 bases lying between them. Germline V gene sequence: CDR1 SGHRS, CDR2 YFSETQ. The CDR3 totals 13 residues. The CDR3 sequence: CASSLEYNSPLHF. Written as DNA, the CDR3 is TGCGCCAGCAGCTTGGAGTATAATTCACCCCTCCACTTT.

The table lists this clonotype with a few counts. This chain links TRBV12-3 or TRBV12-4 with TRBJ2-5; 9 bases match TRBD1. CDR3 size: 16 residues. Unmatched junction bases numbered 9, after V lost 3 bases and J lost 4 bases. The CDR3 loop is CASSFLHRGLGETQYF. CDR3 nucleotides: TGTGCCAGCAGTTTTCTCCACAGGGGGCTGGGAGAGACCCAGTACTTC.

V usage is TRBV13 and J usage is TRBJ2-3, with 12 bases matching TRBD1. Per the germline V gene, CDR1 is PRHDT and CDR2 is FYEKMQ (reference sequence). Germline trimming cut 1 base from V and 4 bases from J; bases unmatched to any gene: 3. The CDR3 is made up of 16 amino acids. The CDR3 region is CASSLVGTGGADTQYF. As DNA, the CDR3 is TGTGCCAGCAGCTTAGTCGGGACAGGGGGCGCAGATACGCAGTATTTT.

The rearrangement uses TRBV20-1 and TRBJ1-6, with 11 bases identical to TRBD1. The trim removed 1 base at V and 9 bases at J, leaving 2 bases unmatched. In germline, CDR1 is DFQATT, CDR2 SNEGSKA (reference sequence). The CDR3 spans 14 residues. The DNA for the CDR3 is TGCAGTGCTAGAGGGGGACAGGGGGTTTCACCCCTCCACTTT. It codes for CSARGGQGVSPLHF.

The gene calls are TRBV7-9 and TRBJ1-5; maybe TRBD1 (5 bases). CDR3 length: 17 residues. The germline CDR1 and CDR2 sequences are SEHNR and FQNEAQ (reference sequence). Deletions cut 0 bases from V and 1 base from J, with 13 bases between. CDR3 bases: TGTGCCAGCAGCTTAGCGTCGGGACCCGGGAGCAATCAGCCCCAGCATTTT. Translating it yields CASSLASGPGSNQPQHF.

This chain links TRBV10-2 with TRBJ2-7; 9 bases map to TRBD1. This CDR3 is built from 14 residues. Germline CDR1 reads WSHSY; CDR2 reads SAAADI. The V and J ends lost 6 bases and 5 bases, in that order; junction bases with no gene match: 8. CDR3 region: CASSQDRGGDEQYF. CDR3 coding DNA: TGCGCCAGCAGCCAAGACAGGGGGGGTGACGAGCAGTACTTC.

The rearrangement joins TRBV6-4 to TRBJ2-3; 8 positions match TRBD2. The V and J ends lost 6 bases and 2 bases, in that order; junction bases with no gene match: 13. The CDR3 is 17 residues long. Germline lookup yields CDR1 MRHNA and CDR2 SNTAGT. The CDR3 is CASSEGLESETTDTQYF. The DNA of the CDR3 is TGTGCCAGCAGCGAGGGACTAGAGTCAGAGACCACAGATACGCAGTATTTT.

The gene calls are TRBV7-9 and TRBJ2-7; D might be TRBD1 (7 bases). Germline CDR1 SEHNR, CDR2 FQNEAQ (reference sequence). Trimming took off 6 bases at V and 4 bases at J, with 22 bases between the two ends. The CDR3 is 16 amino acids. The CDR3 coding sequence is TGTGCCAGCAGTGGGTCAGGCAGGGGGGCGAGGTACGAGCAGTACTTC. Translated, it gives CASSGSGRGARYEQYF.

About this clonotype itself: A junction boundary mismatches the germline segment, possibly from a read error. In DNA form, the CDR3 reads TGCAGTACTAGCGGGGGGGCTATGGATACGCAGTATTTT. Translating gives CSTSGGAMDTQYF. The chain recombines TRBV20-1 with TRBJ2-3; 13 nucleotides line up with TRBD2. Germline V gives CDR1 DFQATT, CDR2 SNEGSKA (reference sequence). CDR3 size: 13 residues.

The chain recombines TRBV2 with TRBJ2-5; 13 positions agree with TRBD2. The CDR3 has 15 residues. The V segment lost 8 bases and the J segment 11 bases; nucleotides outside the gene matches: 14. Germline assignment: CDR1 SNHLY and CDR2 FYNNEI. The CDR3 DNA reads TGTGCCAGCCGGTGGACTAGCGGGAGACCTCGGGAGCAGTACTTC. Its translation: CASRWTSGRPREQYF.

The rearrangement joins TRBV20-1 to TRBJ1-3; D is uncertain. The V and J ends lost 5 bases and 0 bases respectively, with 8 bases between them. Per germline, CDR1 DFQATT and CDR2 SNEGSKA (reference sequence). The CDR3 consists of 13 residues. CDR3 nucleotides: TGCAGTGCTGGATACGGCTCTGGAAACACCATATATTTT. Its protein is CSAGYGSGNTIYF.

The V and J genes are TRBV2 and TRBJ2-5, with D possibly matching TRBD2 (6 bases). The CDR3 runs to 15 residues. CDR1 and CDR2 from the germline V gene are SNHLY and FYNNEI. The V end was cut by 3 bases, the J end by 4 bases, with 15 bases between. This CDR3 reads CASSDRGSPVETQYF. The CDR3 DNA is TGTGCCAGCAGTGACCGGGGGTCCCCCGTAGAGACCCAGTACTTC.

This sequence joins TRBV20-1 and TRBJ2-1; the D gene is possibly TRBD1 (5 bases). The V gene lost 5 bases and the J gene lost 3 bases, with 17 bases spanning the gap. The CDR3 is 15 amino acids. The germline V gene encodes CDR1 DFQATT and CDR2 SNEGSKA (reference sequence). As DNA, the CDR3 is TGCAGTGCTGTACAGACAGAGACAGTCTACAATGAGCAGTTCTTC. This translates into CSAVQTETVYNEQFF.

This clonotype was seen more than once but under ten times. V and J are TRBV20-1 and TRBJ2-7; the match to TRBD2 covers 13 bases. The CDR3 is 13 amino acids. V dropped 2 bases and J dropped 10; count of bases not matched to a gene: 5. Germline assignment: CDR1 DFQATT and CDR2 SNEGSKA (reference sequence). The CDR3 DNA is TGCAGTGCTAGAACTAGCGGGGGGGCGGAACAGTACTTC. Translation gives CSARTSGGAEQYF.

This clonotype was counted a few times. This chain uses TRBV20-1 with TRBJ1-6, with 11 positions matching TRBD1. The V gene end was trimmed by 3 bases and the J gene end by 9 bases; junction bases not matched to a gene: 7. The length of the CDR3 is 15 residues. CDR1 and CDR2 (germline): DFQATT, SNEGSKA (reference sequence). The CDR3 coding sequence is TGCAGTGCTAGGTTGGACAGGGGGCGAGGTTCACCCCTCCACTTT. Protein sequence: CSARLDRGRGSPLHF.

The chain is built from TRBV4-3 and TRBJ1-2; 8 nucleotides agree with TRBD1. Trimming removed 1 base from V and 5 bases from J; junction bases left unmatched: 3. In germline, CDR1 is LGHNA, CDR2 YSLEER. CDR3 length equals 14 residues. CDR3 region: CASSQGTGKYGYTF. CDR3 nucleotides: TGCGCCAGCAGCCAAGGGACAGGGAAATATGGCTACACCTTC.

This chain joins TRBV5-1 and TRBJ2-7; the match to TRBD1 covers 8 bases. Trimming cost V 0 bases and J 6 bases; bases outside gene matches: 2. The length of the CDR3 is 13 residues. The V gene's germline CDR1 is SGHRS and CDR2 YFSETQ. The CDR3 loop reads CASSLVRGLEQYF. The CDR3 region has the DNA TGCGCCAGCAGCTTGGTCAGGGGGCTCGAGCAGTACTTC.

The V and J genes are TRBV6-5 and TRBJ2-7; no clear D gene. CDR3 length: 13 amino acids. Looked up from germline, CDR1 is MNHEY and CDR2 is SVGAGI. The germline V and J ends were trimmed by 2 bases and 7 bases, with 12 bases remaining between them. CDR3 in amino acids: CASSYELHQEQYF. CDR3 in DNA: TGTGCCAGCAGTTACGAGCTCCACCAAGAGCAGTACTTC.